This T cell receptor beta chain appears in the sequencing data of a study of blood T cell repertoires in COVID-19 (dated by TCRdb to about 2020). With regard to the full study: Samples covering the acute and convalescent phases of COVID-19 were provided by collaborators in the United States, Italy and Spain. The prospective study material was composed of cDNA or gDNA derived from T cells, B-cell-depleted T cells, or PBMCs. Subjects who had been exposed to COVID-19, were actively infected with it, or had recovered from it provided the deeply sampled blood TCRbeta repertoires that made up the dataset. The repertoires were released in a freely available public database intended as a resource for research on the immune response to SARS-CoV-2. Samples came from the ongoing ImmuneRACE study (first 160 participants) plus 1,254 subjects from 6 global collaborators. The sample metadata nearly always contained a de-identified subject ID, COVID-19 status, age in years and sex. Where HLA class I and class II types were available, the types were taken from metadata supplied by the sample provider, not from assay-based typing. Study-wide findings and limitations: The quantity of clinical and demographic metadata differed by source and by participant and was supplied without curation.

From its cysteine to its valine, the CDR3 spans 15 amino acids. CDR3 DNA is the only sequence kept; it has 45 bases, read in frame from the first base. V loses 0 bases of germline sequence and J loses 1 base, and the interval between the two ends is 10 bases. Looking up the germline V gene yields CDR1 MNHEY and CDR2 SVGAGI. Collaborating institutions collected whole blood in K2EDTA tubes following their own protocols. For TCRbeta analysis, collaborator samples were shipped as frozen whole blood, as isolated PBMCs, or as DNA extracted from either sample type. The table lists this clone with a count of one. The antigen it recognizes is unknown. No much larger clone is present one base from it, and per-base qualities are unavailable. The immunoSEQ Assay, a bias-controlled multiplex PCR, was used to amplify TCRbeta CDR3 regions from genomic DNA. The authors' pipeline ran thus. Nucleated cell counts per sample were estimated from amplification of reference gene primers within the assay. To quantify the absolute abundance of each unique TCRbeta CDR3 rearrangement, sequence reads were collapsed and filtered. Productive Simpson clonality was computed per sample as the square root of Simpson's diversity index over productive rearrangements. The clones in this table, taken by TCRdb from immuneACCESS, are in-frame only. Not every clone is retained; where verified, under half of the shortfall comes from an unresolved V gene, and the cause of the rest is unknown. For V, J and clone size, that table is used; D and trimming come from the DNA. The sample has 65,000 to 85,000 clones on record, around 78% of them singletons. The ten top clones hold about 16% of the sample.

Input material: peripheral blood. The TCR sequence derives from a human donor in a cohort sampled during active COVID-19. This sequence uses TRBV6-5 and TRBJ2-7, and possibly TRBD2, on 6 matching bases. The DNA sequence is TGTGCCAGCAGTTACTCGTTAGCGGATTCCTACGAGCAGTACGTC. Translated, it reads CASSYSLADSYEQYV.